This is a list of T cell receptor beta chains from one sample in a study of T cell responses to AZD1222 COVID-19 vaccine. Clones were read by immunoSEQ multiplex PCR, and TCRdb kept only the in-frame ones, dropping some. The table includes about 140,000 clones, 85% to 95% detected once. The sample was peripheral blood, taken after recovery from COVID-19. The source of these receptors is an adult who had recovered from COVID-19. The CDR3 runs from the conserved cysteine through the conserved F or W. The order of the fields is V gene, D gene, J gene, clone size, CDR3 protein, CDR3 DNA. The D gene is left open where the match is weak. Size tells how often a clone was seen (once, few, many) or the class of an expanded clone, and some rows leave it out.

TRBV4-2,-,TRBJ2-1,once,CASSQASTGRYNEQFF,TGTGCCAGCAGCCAAGCCTCGACGGGCCGGTACAATGAGCAGTTCTTC
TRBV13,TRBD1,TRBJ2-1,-,CASSLGRDRGDEQFF,TGTGCCAGCAGCTTAGGCCGGGACAGGGGTGATGAGCAGTTCTTC
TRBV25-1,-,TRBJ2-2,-,CASWGHYGGPNTGELFF,TGTGCCAGCTGGGGCCACTATGGGGGGCCTAACACCGGGGAGCTGTTTTTT
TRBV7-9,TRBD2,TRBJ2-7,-,CASRITSGSEQYF,TGTGCCAGCAGAATAACTAGCGGGAGCGAGCAGTACTTC
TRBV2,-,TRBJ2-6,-,CASSDWSSGANVLTF,TGTGCCAGCAGTGACTGGTCTTCTGGGGCCAACGTCCTGACTTTC
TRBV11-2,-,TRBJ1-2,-,CASSLGYGYTF,TGTGCCAGCAGCTTGGGATATGGCTACACCTTC
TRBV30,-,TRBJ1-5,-,CAWSGAISSGNQPQHF,TGTGCCTGGAGTGGGGCGATTTCGAGTGGCAATCAGCCCCAGCATTTT
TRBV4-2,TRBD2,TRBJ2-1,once,CASSQDSSGRYNEQFF,TGTGCCAGCAGCCAAGATTCTAGCGGGAGGTACAATGAGCAGTTCTTC
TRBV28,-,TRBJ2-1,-,CASSLKGQFF,TGTGCCAGCAGTTTAAAAGGCCAGTTCTTC
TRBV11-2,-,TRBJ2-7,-,CASSMERGAYEQYF,TGTGCCAGCAGCATGGAACGGGGGGCATACGAGCAGTACTTC
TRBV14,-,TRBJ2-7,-,CASSQDTGNEQYF,TGTGCCAGCAGCCAAGATACAGGGAACGAGCAGTACTTC
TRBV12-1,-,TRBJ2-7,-,CASSRPPTSASQYF,TGTGCCAGCAGCCGCCCCCCGACTAGCGCCTCTCAGTACTTC
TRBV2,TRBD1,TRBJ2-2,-,CASSAKGQGIGELFF,TGTGCCAGCAGTGCTAAGGGACAGGGAATCGGGGAGCTGTTTTTT
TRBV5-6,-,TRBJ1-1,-,CASSPQGRNTEAFF,TGTGCCAGCAGCCCCCAGGGTCGGAACACTGAAGCTTTCTTT
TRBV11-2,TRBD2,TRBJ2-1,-,CASRSWLAGDYNEQFF,TGTGCCAGCAGGTCGTGGCTAGCGGGAGACTACAATGAGCAGTTCTTC
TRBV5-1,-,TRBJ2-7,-,CASSLVGGSYEQYF,TGCGCCAGCAGCTTGGTTGGTGGCAGCTACGAGCAGTACTTC
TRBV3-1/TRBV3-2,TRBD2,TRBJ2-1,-,CASSGPLASSYNEQFF,TGTGCCAGCAGTGGACCACTAGCGAGCTCCTACAATGAGCAGTTCTTC
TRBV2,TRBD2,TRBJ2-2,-,CASSVGRANTGELFF,TGTGCCAGCTCAGTAGGGAGGGCTAACACCGGGGAGCTGTTTTTT
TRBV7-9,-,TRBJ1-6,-,CASSPGQYNSPLHF,TGTGCCAGCAGCCCTGGACAGTATAATTCACCCCTCCACTTT
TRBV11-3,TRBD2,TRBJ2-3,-,CASSLGGLAGAGTDTQYF,TGTGCCAGCAGCTTAGGGGGCCTAGCGGGAGCGGGCACAGATACGCAGTATTTT
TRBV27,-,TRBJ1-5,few,CASRGFGGSNQPQHF,TGTGCCAGCCGGGGCTTCGGGGGGAGCAATCAGCCCCAGCATTTT
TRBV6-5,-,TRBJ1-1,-,CASRGQVNTEAFF,TGTGCCAGCAGAGGACAAGTGAACACTGAAGCTTTCTTT
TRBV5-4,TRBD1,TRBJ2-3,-,CASSLGGQGATDTQYF,TGTGCCAGCAGCTTGGGCGGACAGGGGGCAACAGATACGCAGTATTTT
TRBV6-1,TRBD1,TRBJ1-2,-,CASRPQGDTGGYTF,TGTGCCAGCAGACCTCAGGGGGATACGGGCGGCTACACCTTC
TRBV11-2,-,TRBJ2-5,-,CASSLDGTAQETQYF,TGTGCCAGCAGCTTAGATGGCACAGCTCAAGAGACCCAGTACTTC
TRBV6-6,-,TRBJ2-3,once,CASSFRVPTQYF,TGTGCCAGCAGTTTCCGAGTTCCTACGCAGTATTTT
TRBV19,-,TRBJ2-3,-,CASSSRGKVTDTQYF,TGTGCCAGTAGTTCCAGGGGTAAGGTCACAGATACGCAGTATTTT
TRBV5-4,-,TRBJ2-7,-,CAFREGEYEQYF,TGTGCCTTTAGGGAGGGGGAATACGAGCAGTACTTC
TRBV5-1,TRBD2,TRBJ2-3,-,CASSLGTSETDTQYF,TGCGCCAGCAGCCTCGGGACTAGCGAAACAGATACGCAGTATTTT
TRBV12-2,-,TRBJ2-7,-,CASRLVRRRDEQYF,TGTGCAAGTCGCTTAGTAAGGCGTAGGGACGAGCAGTACTTC
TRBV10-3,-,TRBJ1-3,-,CASLQGTGNTIYF,TGTGCCTCACTCCAGGGCACTGGAAACACCATATATTTT
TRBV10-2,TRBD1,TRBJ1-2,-,CASSIQGGPNYGYTF,TGCGCCAGCAGCATACAGGGGGGACCTAACTATGGCTACACCTTC
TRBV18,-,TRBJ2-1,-,CASSLPLGGAATGSSSYNEQFF,TGTGCCAGCTCACTCCCCCTCGGGGGCGCGGCGACGGGATCGAGCTCCTACAATGAGCAGTTCTTC
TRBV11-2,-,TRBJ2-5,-,CASSLSGPQETQYF,TGTGCCAGCAGCCTCTCCGGACCCCAAGAGACCCAGTACTTC
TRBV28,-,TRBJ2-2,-,CASSLARAGELFF,TGTGCCAGCAGTTTGGCACGTGCCGGGGAGCTGTTTTTT
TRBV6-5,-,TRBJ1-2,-,CASSYAGDYGYTF,TGTGCCAGCAGTTACGCGGGGGACTATGGCTACACCTTC
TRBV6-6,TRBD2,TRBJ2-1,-,CASSSRLAGAFNEQFF,TGTGCCAGCAGTTCGCGACTAGCGGGAGCATTCAATGAGCAGTTCTTC
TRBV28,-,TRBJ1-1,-,CASSSAVPNEAFF,TGTGCCAGCAGCTCTGCCGTGCCGAATGAAGCTTTCTTT
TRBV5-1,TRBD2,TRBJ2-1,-,CASSSTSAEHNEQFF,TGCGCCAGCAGCTCTACTAGCGCCGAACACAATGAGCAGTTCTTC
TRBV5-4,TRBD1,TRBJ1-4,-,CASSYGQGGGEKLFF,TGTGCCAGCAGTTATGGACAGGGTGGAGGTGAAAAACTGTTTTTT
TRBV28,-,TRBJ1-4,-,CASTREAWGVSEKLFF,TGTGCCAGCACCCGGGAAGCGTGGGGCGTGAGTGAAAAACTGTTTTTT
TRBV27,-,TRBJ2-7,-,CASSFRAGEQYF,TGTGCCAGCAGTTTCAGGGCGGGCGAGCAGTACTTC
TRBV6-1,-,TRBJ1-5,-,CASSERFQPQHF,TGTGCCAGCAGTGAAAGATTTCAGCCCCAGCATTTT